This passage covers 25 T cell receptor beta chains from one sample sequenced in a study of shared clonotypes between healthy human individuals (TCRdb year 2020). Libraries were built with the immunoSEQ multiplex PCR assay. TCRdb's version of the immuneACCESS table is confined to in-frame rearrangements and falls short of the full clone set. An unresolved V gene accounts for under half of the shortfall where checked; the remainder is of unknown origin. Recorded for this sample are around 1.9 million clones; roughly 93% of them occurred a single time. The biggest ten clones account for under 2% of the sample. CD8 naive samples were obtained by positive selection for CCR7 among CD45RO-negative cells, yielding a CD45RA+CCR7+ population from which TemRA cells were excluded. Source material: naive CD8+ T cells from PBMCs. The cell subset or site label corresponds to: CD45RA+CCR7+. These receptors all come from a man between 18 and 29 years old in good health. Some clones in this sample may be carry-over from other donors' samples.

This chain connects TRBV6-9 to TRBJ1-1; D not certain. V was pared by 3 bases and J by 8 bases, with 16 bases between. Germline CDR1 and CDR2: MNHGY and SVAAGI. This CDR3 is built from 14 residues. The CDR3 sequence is CASSYEKTGDEAFF. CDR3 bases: TGTGCCAGCAGTTACGAAAAGACGGGAGACGAAGCTTTCTTT.

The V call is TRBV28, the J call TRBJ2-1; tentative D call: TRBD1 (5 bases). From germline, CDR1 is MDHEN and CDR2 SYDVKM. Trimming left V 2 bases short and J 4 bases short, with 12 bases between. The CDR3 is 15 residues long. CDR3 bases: TGTGCCAGCAGTTTACCCTGGGCAGGGTACAATGAGCAGTTCTTC. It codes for CASSLPWAGYNEQFF.

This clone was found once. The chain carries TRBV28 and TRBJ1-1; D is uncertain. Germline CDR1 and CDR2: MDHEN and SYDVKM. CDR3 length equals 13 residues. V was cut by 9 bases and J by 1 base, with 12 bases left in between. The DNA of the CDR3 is TGTGCCAGTAAACCCCCGTGGAACACTGAAGCTTTCTTT. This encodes CASKPPWNTEAFF.

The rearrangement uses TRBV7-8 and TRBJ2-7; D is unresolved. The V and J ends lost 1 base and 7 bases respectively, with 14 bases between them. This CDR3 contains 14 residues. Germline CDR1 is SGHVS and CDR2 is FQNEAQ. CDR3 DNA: TGTGCCAGCAGCTTAGGGGCCTCCGGGTTTGAGCAGTACTTC. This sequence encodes CASSLGASGFEQYF.

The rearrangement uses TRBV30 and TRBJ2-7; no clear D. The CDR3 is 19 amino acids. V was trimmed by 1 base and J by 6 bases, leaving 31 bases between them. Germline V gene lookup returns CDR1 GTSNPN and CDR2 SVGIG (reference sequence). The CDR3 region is CAWSEVPGTVIPAQREQYF. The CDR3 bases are TGTGCCTGGAGTGAAGTCCCCGGAACGGTCATACCTGCGCAGCGCGAGCAGTACTTC.

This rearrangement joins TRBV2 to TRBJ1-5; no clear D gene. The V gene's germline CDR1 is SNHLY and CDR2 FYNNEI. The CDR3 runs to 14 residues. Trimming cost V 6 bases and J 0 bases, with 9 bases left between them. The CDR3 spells CASSTEYSNQPQHF. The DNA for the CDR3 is TGTGCCAGCAGCACAGAGTATAGCAATCAGCCCCAGCATTTT.

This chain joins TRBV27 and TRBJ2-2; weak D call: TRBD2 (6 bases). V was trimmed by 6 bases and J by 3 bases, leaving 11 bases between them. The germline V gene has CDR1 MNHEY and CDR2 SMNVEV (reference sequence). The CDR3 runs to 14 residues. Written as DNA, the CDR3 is TGTGCCAGCAGCCCCTGGGGGGACACCGGGGAGCTGTTTTTT. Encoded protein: CASSPWGDTGELFF.

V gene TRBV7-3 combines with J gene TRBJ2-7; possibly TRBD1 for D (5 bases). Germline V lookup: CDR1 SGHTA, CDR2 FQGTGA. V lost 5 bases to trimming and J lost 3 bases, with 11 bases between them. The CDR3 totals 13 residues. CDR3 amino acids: CASSPGASYEQYF. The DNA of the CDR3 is TGTGCCAGCAGCCCTGGGGCTAGCTACGAGCAGTACTTC. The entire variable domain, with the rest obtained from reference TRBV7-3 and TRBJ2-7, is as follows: GAGVSQTPSNKVTEKGKYVELRCDPISGHTALYWYRQSLGQGPEFLIYFQGTGAADDSGLPNDRFFAVRPEGSVSTLKIQRTERGDSAVYLCASSPGASYEQYFGPGTRLTVT.

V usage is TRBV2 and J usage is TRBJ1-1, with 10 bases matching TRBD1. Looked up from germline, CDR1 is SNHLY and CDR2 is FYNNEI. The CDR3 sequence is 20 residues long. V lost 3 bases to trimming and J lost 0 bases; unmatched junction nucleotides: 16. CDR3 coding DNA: TGTGCCAGCAGTGATGGGGTGAGGACAGGGGGTCTGGGGGTGAACACTGAAGCTTTCTTT. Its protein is CASSDGVRTGGLGVNTEAFF.

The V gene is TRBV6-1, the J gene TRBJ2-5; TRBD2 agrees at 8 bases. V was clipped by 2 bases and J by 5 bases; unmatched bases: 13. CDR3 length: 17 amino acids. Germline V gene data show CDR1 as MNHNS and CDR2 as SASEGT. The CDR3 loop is CASSERVEREFVETQYF. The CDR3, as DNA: TGTGCCAGCAGTGAACGGGTGGAGCGGGAGTTTGTGGAGACCCAGTACTTC.

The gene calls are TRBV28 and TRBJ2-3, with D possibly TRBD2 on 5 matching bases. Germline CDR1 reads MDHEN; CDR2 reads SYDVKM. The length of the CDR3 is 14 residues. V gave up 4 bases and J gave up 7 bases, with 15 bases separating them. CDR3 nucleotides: TGTGCCAGCAGTTGGTCGGAGGAGGAAAATACGCAGTATTTT. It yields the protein CASSWSEEENTQYF.

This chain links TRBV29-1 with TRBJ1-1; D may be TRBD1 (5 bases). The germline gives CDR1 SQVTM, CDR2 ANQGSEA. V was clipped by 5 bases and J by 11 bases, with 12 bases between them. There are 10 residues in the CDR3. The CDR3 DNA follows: TGCAGCGTTCAGGGTATGTACGCTTTCTTT. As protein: CSVQGMYAFF.

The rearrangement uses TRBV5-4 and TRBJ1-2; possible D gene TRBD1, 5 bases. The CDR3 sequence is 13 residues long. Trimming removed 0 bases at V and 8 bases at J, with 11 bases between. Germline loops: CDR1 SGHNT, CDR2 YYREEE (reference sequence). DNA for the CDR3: TGTGCCAGCAGCTTGGTGGGGGTTGGCGGCTACACCTTC. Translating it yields CASSLVGVGGYTF.

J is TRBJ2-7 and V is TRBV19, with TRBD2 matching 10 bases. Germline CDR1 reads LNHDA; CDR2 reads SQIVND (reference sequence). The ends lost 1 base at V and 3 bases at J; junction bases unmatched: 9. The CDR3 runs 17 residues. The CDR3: CASSIGGLAVPIYEQYF. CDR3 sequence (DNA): TGTGCCAGTAGTATAGGCGGACTAGCGGTCCCCATCTACGAGCAGTACTTC.

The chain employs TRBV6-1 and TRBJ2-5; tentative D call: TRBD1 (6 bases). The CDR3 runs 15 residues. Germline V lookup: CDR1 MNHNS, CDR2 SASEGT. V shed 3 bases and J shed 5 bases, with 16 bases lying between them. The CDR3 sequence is CASSDRGTQGETQYF. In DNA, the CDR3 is TGTGCCAGCAGTGACAGGGGAACCCAGGGGGAGACCCAGTACTTC.

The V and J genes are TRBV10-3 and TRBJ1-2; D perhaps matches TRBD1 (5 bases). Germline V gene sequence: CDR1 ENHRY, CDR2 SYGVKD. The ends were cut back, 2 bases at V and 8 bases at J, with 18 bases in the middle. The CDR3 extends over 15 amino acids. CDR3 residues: CAISESPLRGTGYTF. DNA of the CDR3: TGTGCCATCAGTGAGAGTCCCCTACGGGGGACCGGCTACACCTTC.

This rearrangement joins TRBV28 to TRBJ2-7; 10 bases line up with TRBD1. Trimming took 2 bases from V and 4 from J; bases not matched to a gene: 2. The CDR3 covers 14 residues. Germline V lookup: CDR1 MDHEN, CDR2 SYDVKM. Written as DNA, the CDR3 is TGTGCCAGCAGTTTACCGGACAGGGGGTACGAGCAGTACTTC. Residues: CASSLPDRGYEQYF.

The CDR3 here is CASSLSGYGDEQYF. The CDR3 DNA sequence: TGTGCCAGCAGCTTATCAGGGTACGGGGACGAGCAGTACTTC. The chain employs TRBV7-9 and TRBJ2-7; D may correspond to TRBD1 or TRBD2 (5 bases each). There are 14 residues in the CDR3. V was clipped by 2 bases and J by 5 bases, with 13 bases between them. Germline CDR1 and CDR2: SEHNR and FQNEAQ (reference sequence).

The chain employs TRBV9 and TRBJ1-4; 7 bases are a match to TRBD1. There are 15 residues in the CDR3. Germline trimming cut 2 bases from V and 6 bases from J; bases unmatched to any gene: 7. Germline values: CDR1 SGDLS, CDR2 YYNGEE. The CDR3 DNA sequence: TGTGCCAGCAGCGTCAAGGGACAGCTATATGAAAAACTGTTTTTT. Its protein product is CASSVKGQLYEKLFF.

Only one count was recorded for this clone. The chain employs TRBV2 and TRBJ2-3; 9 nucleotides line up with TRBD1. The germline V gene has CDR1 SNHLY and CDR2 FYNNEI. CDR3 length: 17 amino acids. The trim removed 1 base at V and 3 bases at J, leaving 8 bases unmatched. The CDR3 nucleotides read TGTGCCAGCAGTGAAGTGCAGGACAGGGGTGGGACAGATACGCAGTATTTT. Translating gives CASSEVQDRGGTDTQYF. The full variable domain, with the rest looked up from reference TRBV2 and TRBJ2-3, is EPEVTQTPSHQVTQMGQEVILRCVPISNHLYFYWYRQILGQKVEFLVSFYNNEISEKSEIFDDQFSVERPDGSNFTLKIRSTKLEDSAMYFCASSEVQDRGGTDTQYFGPGTRLTVL.

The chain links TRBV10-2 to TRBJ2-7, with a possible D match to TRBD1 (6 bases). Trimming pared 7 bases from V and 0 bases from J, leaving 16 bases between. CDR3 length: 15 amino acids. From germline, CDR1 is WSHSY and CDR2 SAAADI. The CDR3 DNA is TGCGCCAGCACGGATACAGGGCCTAGCTCCTACGAGCAGTACTTC. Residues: CASTDTGPSSYEQYF.

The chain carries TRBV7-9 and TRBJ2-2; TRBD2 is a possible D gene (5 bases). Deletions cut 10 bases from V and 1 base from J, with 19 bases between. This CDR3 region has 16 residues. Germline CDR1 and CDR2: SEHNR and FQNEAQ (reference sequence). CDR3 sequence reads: CATLLEAGRNTGELFF. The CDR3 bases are TGTGCCACCCTCTTAGAGGCGGGCAGGAACACCGGGGAGCTGTTTTTT.

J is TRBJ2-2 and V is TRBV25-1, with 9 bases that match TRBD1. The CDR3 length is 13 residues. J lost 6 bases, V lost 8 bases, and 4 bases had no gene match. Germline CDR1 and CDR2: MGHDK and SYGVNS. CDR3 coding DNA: TGTGCCAGCCGACAGGGGGAGGCCGGGGAGCTGTTTTTT. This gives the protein CASRQGEAGELFF.

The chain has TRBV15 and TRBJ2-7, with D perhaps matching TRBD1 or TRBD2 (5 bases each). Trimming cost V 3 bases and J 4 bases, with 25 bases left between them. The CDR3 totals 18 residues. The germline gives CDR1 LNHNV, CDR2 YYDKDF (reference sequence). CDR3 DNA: TGTGCCACCAGCAGCTACCCCCCGGGGACCCCCGATAGGTACGAGCAGTACTTC. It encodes CATSSYPPGTPDRYEQYF. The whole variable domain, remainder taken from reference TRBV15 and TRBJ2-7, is DAMVIQNPRYQVTQFGKPVTLSCSQTLNHNVMYWYQQKSSQAPKLLFHYYDKDFNNEADTPDNFQSRRPNTSFCFLDIRSPGLGDTAMYLCATSSYPPGTPDRYEQYFGPGTRLTVT.

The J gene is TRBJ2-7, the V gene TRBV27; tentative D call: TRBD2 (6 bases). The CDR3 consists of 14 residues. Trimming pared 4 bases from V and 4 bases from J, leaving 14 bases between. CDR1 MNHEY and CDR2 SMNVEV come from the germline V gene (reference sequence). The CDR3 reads CASSSDGSGYEQYF. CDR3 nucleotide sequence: TGTGCCAGCAGTTCCGACGGGAGTGGTTACGAGCAGTACTTC.